The 12 T cell receptor beta chains in this list originate from one sample, sequenced in a study of blood T cell repertoires in COVID-19. Assay: immunoSEQ multiplex PCR; the TCRdb copy retains only in-frame clones and omits some. The sample gives 210,000 or so clones, 84% of which show up once; roughly 18% is in the top ten. Material for sequencing was peripheral blood. The receptors derive from a woman older than 75 with active or convalescent COVID-19.

The CDR3: CASSPRSGRANGETQYF. CDR3 in DNA: TGTGCCAGCAGCCCCCGCAGCGGGAGGGCCAACGGGGAGACCCAGTACTTC. The V and J genes are TRBV9 and TRBJ2-5; 10 bases are a match to TRBD2. The CDR3 extends over 17 amino acids. From germline, CDR1 is SGDLS and CDR2 YYNGEE. J gave up 5 bases and V 4 bases, and 14 bases lay outside the gene matches.

In nucleotides, the CDR3 is TGTGCCAGCAGGGAGGGCAGGGGGCCCTACGAGCAGTACTTC. Its translation: CASREGRGPYEQYF. This chain connects TRBV4-2 to TRBJ2-7, with 8 bases identical to TRBD1. The J segment lost 2 bases and the V segment lost 6 bases, leaving 6 bases of the junction unmatched. This CDR3 contains 14 residues. In germline, CDR1 is LGHNA, CDR2 YNFKEQ.

This chain connects TRBV27 to TRBJ2-5; TRBD2 matches 12 bases. Trimming cost V 8 bases and J 5 bases; bases outside gene matches: 18. The CDR3 sequence is 18 residues long. Germline V gene data show CDR1 as MNHEY and CDR2 as SMNVEV (reference sequence). The CDR3 DNA is TGTGCCAGCTCGGGCGGGCTAGCGGGGGGGCCGAAGGTCGAGACCCAGTACTTC. Its translation is CASSGGLAGGPKVETQYF.

This clone has just one count. Relative to the germline gene, one junction end is altered; a read error may explain this. The genes are TRBV7-6 and TRBJ1-4; D might be TRBD1 (5 bases). Germline loops: CDR1 SGHVS, CDR2 FNYEAQ. This CDR3 contains 12 residues. CDR3 in DNA: TGTGCCAGCAGCTCTACAGCCGGGGGGACCTATTTT. Residues: CASSSTAGGTYF.

This clone turned up a few times. V is TRBV10-3 and J is TRBJ2-6; TRBD1 is a possible D gene (6 bases). CDR3 length: 15 residues. The V gene's germline CDR1 is ENHRY and CDR2 SYGVKD. V lost 2 bases to trimming and J lost 2 bases, with 7 bases between them. Here the CDR3 DNA reads TGTGCCATCAGTGAGGGACAGCCTGGGGCCAACGTCCTGACTTTC. Residues: CAISEGQPGANVLTF.

This chain uses TRBV10-1 with TRBJ2-3; D not resolved. The CDR3 covers 10 residues. Germline assignment: CDR1 WNHNN and CDR2 SYGVQD (reference sequence). Trimming cost V 11 bases and J 10 bases, with 13 bases left between them. The CDR3 loop reads CACYRLAQYF. The DNA for the CDR3 is TGCGCCTGCTATCGTCTAGCGCAGTATTTT.

Only one count was recorded for this clone. V is TRBV10-1 and J is TRBJ2-7; possibly TRBD1 for D (5 bases). With 2 bases removed from V and 0 bases from J, the gap between germline ends came to 14 bases. From germline, CDR1 is WNHNN and CDR2 SYGVQD (reference sequence). The CDR3 spans 16 residues. The CDR3 DNA is TGCGCCAGCAGTGAGCCACACAGGTCAAGCTCCTACGAGCAGTACTTC. Protein product: CASSEPHRSSSYEQYF.

This clone has only a few counts. The chain links TRBV9 to TRBJ1-1, with a weak D call TRBD1 (5 bases). The germline V and J ends were trimmed by 0 bases and 7 bases, with 13 bases remaining between them. The germline V gene has CDR1 SGDLS and CDR2 YYNGEE. The CDR3 totals 14 residues. In DNA form, the CDR3 reads TGTGCCAGCAGCGTAGTCCCCCAAAGGGGTGAAGCTTTCTTT. It encodes CASSVVPQRGEAFF.

CDR3 protein: CATSRNRDRGRVFTDTQYF. The CDR3 DNA is TGTGCCACCAGCAGAAACCGGGACAGGGGCCGAGTTTTTACAGATACGCAGTATTTT. The V call is TRBV15, the J call TRBJ2-3, with TRBD1 matching 10 bases. Germline CDR1 is LNHNV and CDR2 is YYDKDF (reference sequence). V lost 2 bases and J lost 3; bases outside the gene matches: 14. CDR3 length: 19 residues.

This sequence joins TRBV10-3 and TRBJ2-1; 8 bases line up with TRBD2. The CDR3 runs to 15 residues. Germline V gene lookup returns CDR1 ENHRY and CDR2 SYGVKD. Trimming took 10 bases from V and 4 from J; bases not matched to a gene: 12. The DNA for the CDR3 is TGTGCCACCGACGTCCCGGGGGGGAGTTACAATGAGCAGTTCTTC. This gives the protein CATDVPGGSYNEQFF.

V and J are TRBV11-3 and TRBJ1-6, with TRBD1 matching over 11 bases. There are 17 residues in the CDR3. Losses at the gene ends were 5 bases for V and 7 bases for J; bases not matched to a gene: 10. Germline assignment: CDR1 SGHNT and CDR2 YENEEA. The CDR3 DNA follows: TGTGCCAGCAGCCCCCGGACAGGGGGCTTTAAGAATTCACCCCTCCACTTT. Residues: CASSPRTGGFKNSPLHF. The variable domain in full, completed from reference TRBV11-3 and TRBJ1-6, reads EAGVVQSPRYKIIEKKQPVAFWCNPISGHNTLYWYLQNLGQGPELLIRYENEEAVDDSQLPKDRFSAERLKGVDSTLKIQPAELGDSAVYLCASSPRTGGFKNSPLHFGNGTRLTVT.

The chain links TRBV6-5 to TRBJ1-5, with 7 bases identical to TRBD1. The length of the CDR3 is 13 residues. Germline values: CDR1 MNHEY, CDR2 SVGAGI. J gave up 5 bases and V 6 bases, and 4 bases lay outside the gene matches. Written as DNA, the CDR3 is TGTGCCAGCAGCATCGACAGGGATCAGCCCCAGCATTTT. This encodes CASSIDRDQPQHF.